The rows below give T cell receptor beta chains drawn from one sample of a study of T cells after yellow fever vaccination. TCRdb analysed the 5' RACE reads with MiXCR anew, one entry per CDR3 protein. The table records 550,000 or so distinct CDR3 sequences, under 25% of them present only once. The sequencing used PBMCs, collected 15 days after the yellow fever booster vaccination. These receptors were obtained from a man under 40 who received the YFV17D yellow fever vaccine. CDR3s include the opening cysteine and the closing phenylalanine or tryptophan. Fields, in order: J gene, D gene, clone size, V gene, CDR3 length, CDR3 protein, CDR3 DNA. D genes are given only for firm matches. Not all rows give a size; the values are once, few, many and, for expanded clones, a class.

TRBJ2-4 | TRBD2 | NA | TRBV12-3/TRBV12-4 | 15 | CASSKPGGMKNIQYF | TGTGCCAGCAGTAAGCCGGGAGGGATGAAAAACATTCAGTACTTC
TRBJ2-7 | NA | few | TRBV19 | 13 | CASSTRSGIEQYF | TGTGCCAGTAGTACCCGGTCCGGGATCGAGCAGTACTTC
TRBJ2-2 | TRBD1 | NA | TRBV15 | 15 | CATSRVRGLTGELFF | TGTGCCACCAGCAGAGTCAGGGGGCTGACCGGGGAGCTGTTTTTT
TRBJ2-1 | TRBD2 | few | TRBV9 | 15 | CASSETSAYGHEQFF | TGTGCCAGCAGCGAAACTAGCGCCTACGGGCATGAGCAGTTCTTC
TRBJ1-2 | NA | few | TRBV27 | 15 | CASTPRDDGLYGYTF | TGTGCCAGCACCCCCCGGGATGATGGGTTGTATGGCTACACCTTC
TRBJ1-4 | NA | few | TRBV19 | 15 | CASRGPHATNEKLFF | TGTGCCAGCAGGGGACCACATGCAACTAATGAAAAACTGTTTTTT
TRBJ2-1 | NA | few | TRBV15 | 15 | CATSREQGPHNEQFF | TGTGCCACCAGCAGAGAGCAGGGGCCCCACAATGAGCAGTTCTTC
TRBJ2-7 | TRBD2 | NA | TRBV5-5 | 15 | CASSYGLAESYEQYF | TGTGCCAGCAGCTATGGACTAGCGGAGTCCTACGAGCAGTACTTC
TRBJ1-2 | NA | NA | TRBV6-5 | 12 | CASSFGRSGYTF | TGTGCCAGCAGTTTCGGCAGGAGTGGCTACACCTTC
TRBJ2-1 | NA | NA | TRBV3-1 | 14 | CASSQDHLGNEQFF | TGTGCCAGCAGCCAAGACCATCTCGGCAATGAGCAGTTCTTC
TRBJ2-3 | NA | NA | TRBV5-4 | 13 | CASGPVEADTQYF | TGTGCCAGCGGACCGGTGGAGGCAGATACGCAGTATTTT
TRBJ1-2 | NA | few | TRBV5-5 | 16 | CASSLGRATRTYGYTF | TGTGCCAGCAGCTTGGGGCGGGCCACACGAACTTATGGCTACACCTTC
TRBJ2-1 | TRBD2 | many | TRBV28 | 16 | CASSLAGTSGREKKFF | TGTGCCAGCAGTTTAGCAGGGACTAGCGGGAGGGAAAAGAAGTTCTTC
TRBJ2-5 | NA | NA | TRBV5-6 | 12 | CASSSSAETQYF | TGTGCCAGCAGCTCCTCCGCCGAGACCCAGTACTTC
TRBJ2-5 | NA | NA | TRBV6-1 | 13 | CASFEYARGTQYF | TGTGCCAGCTTTGAATACGCCCGAGGGACCCAGTACTTC
TRBJ2-5 | TRBD2 | NA | TRBV10-2 | 14 | CASSGTSVQETQYF | TGCGCCAGCAGCGGGACTAGCGTCCAAGAGACCCAGTACTTC
TRBJ2-7 | TRBD2 | NA | TRBV20-1 | 14 | CSADGGRGSYEQYF | TGCAGTGCGGACGGCGGGAGGGGCTCCTACGAGCAGTACTTC
TRBJ2-2 | NA | few | TRBV20-1 | 13 | CSAPGPRWGELFF | TGCAGTGCTCCCGGGCCACGATGGGGGGAGCTGTTTTTT
TRBJ2-1 | TRBD2 | few | TRBV28 | 16 | CASTLGGGRGYNEQFF | TGTGCCAGCACCTTAGGTGGCGGGAGGGGCTACAATGAGCAGTTCTTC
TRBJ2-7 | NA | NA | TRBV18 | 15 | CASSPERGSLYEQYF | TGTGCCAGCTCACCAGAGAGGGGGAGTCTCTACGAGCAGTACTTC
TRBJ2-3 | NA | NA | TRBV7-8 | 14 | CASSLRRFPGTQYF | TGTGCCAGCAGCTTACGGCGGTTCCCGGGGACGCAGTATTTT
TRBJ2-7 | TRBD1 | NA | TRBV6-2/TRBV6-3 | 15 | CASSRPGTGRGEQYF | TGTGCCAGCAGCCGTCCGGGGACAGGGAGGGGCGAGCAGTACTTC
TRBJ2-1 | NA | few | TRBV20-1 | 13 | CSAERQRRGEQFF | TGCAGTGCTGAAAGACAGCGGAGAGGTGAGCAGTTCTTC
TRBJ2-2 | TRBD1 | NA | TRBV27 | 14 | CASSLAGGPGELFF | TGTGCCAGCAGTTTGGCAGGGGGCCCCGGGGAGCTGTTTTTT
TRBJ2-3 | NA | many | TRBV29-1 | 12 | CSVDKPTDTQYF | TGCAGCGTTGATAAACCCACAGATACGCAGTATTTT
TRBJ2-7 | TRBD2 | few | TRBV15 | 14 | CATGAGGDSYEQYF | TGTGCCACCGGAGCGGGAGGGGACTCCTACGAGCAGTACTTC
TRBJ2-7 | TRBD2 | few | TRBV9 | 13 | CASNPSGAYEQYF | TGTGCCAGCAATCCTAGCGGGGCCTACGAGCAGTACTTC
TRBJ1-4 | TRBD1 | few | TRBV4-2 | 15 | CASSQGGTGGQKLFF | TGTGCCAGCAGCCAGGGGGGGACAGGGGGCCAAAAACTGTTTTTT
TRBJ1-1 | NA | NA | TRBV27 | 14 | CASSTGVANTEAFF | TGTGCCAGCAGTACCGGGGTGGCGAACACTGAAGCTTTCTTT
TRBJ2-2 | NA | NA | TRBV19 | 14 | CASRRAQNTGELFF | TGTGCCAGTAGGAGGGCCCAGAACACCGGGGAGCTGTTTTTT
TRBJ2-3 | TRBD2 | NA | TRBV10-3 | 16 | CAISESSGGGTDTQYF | TGTGCCATCAGTGAGTCCAGCGGGGGGGGCACAGATACGCAGTATTTT
TRBJ2-1 | NA | many | TRBV7-9 | 11 | CASGLETVQFF | TGTGCCAGCGGATTGGAGACTGTGCAGTTCTTC
TRBJ2-1 | TRBD2 | NA | TRBV20-1 | 14 | CSAGAREGLNEQFF | TGCAGTGCCGGCGCTCGGGAGGGCCTCAATGAGCAGTTCTTC
TRBJ2-7 | TRBD1 | NA | TRBV7-9 | 15 | CASSLVPGQGDEQYF | TGTGCCAGCAGCTTAGTACCGGGACAGGGAGACGAGCAGTACTTC
TRBJ2-3 | NA | NA | TRBV2 | 12 | CASSGTIDTQYF | TGTGCCAGCAGTGGGACAATTGATACGCAGTATTTT
TRBJ2-5 | NA | NA | TRBV21-1 | 15 | CASSKILEGLPAQYF | TGTGCCAGCAGCAAAATCCTCGAGGGTCTCCCGGCCCAGTACTTC
TRBJ2-7 | NA | few | TRBV5-4 | 15 | CASSSRAPSGYEQYF | TGTGCCAGCAGCTCCCGGGCCCCTTCAGGCTACGAGCAGTACTTC
TRBJ2-5 | NA | NA | TRBV6-1 | 14 | CASSGGAAQETQYF | TGTGCCAGCAGTGGGGGTGCGGCCCAAGAGACCCAGTACTTC
TRBJ2-3 | NA | NA | TRBV5-1 | 15 | CASSLAQGTADTQYF | TGCGCCAGCAGCTTGGCTCAGGGGACCGCAGATACGCAGTATTTT
TRBJ2-7 | NA | NA | TRBV20-1 | 12 | CSASVFAAEQYF | TGCAGTGCTAGTGTTTTCGCTGCCGAGCAGTACTTC
TRBJ2-1 | NA | NA | TRBV5-1 | 16 | CASSGGSGGAYNEQFF | TGCGCCAGCAGTGGGGGGAGTGGGGGCGCCTACAATGAGCAGTTCTTC
TRBJ2-5 | TRBD2 | few | TRBV29-1 | 14 | CSAQLAGDGETQYF | TGCAGCGCCCAACTAGCGGGGGATGGAGAGACCCAGTACTTC
TRBJ2-4 | NA | NA | TRBV7-9 | 12 | CASSSIGGIQYF | TGTGCCAGCAGCAGCATAGGAGGCATTCAGTACTTC
TRBJ2-5 | NA | few | TRBV9 | 15 | CASSGLGGVGETQYF | TGTGCCAGCAGCGGCCTGGGTGGAGTCGGTGAGACCCAGTACTTC
TRBJ2-4 | TRBD2 | NA | TRBV7-9 | 15 | CASRGWREGPSIQYF | TGTGCCAGCAGGGGCTGGCGGGAGGGCCCGAGCATTCAGTACTTC
TRBJ2-5 | NA | NA | TRBV12-3/TRBV12-4 | 14 | CASSFFRKQETQYF | TGTGCCAGCAGTTTCTTTAGGAAACAAGAGACCCAGTACTTC
TRBJ2-5 | NA | few | TRBV5-1 | 13 | CASSFGQGETQYF | TGCGCCAGCAGCTTTGGGCAGGGAGAGACCCAGTACTTC
TRBJ2-5 | NA | NA | TRBV5-6 | 14 | CASSPRRYQETQYF | TGTGCCAGCAGCCCCCGAAGGTACCAAGAGACCCAGTACTTC
TRBJ2-3 | NA | few | TRBV20-1 | 12 | CNPATRADTQYF | TGCAACCCGGCGACCAGGGCAGATACGCAGTATTTT
TRBJ2-3 | NA | few | TRBV2 | 13 | CASKADSTDTQYF | TGTGCCAGCAAAGCGGACAGCACAGATACGCAGTATTTT
TRBJ2-7 | NA | NA | TRBV4-3 | 15 | CASSQGVPALGEQYF | TGCGCCAGCAGCCAAGGGGTTCCAGCTTTGGGAGAGCAGTACTTC
TRBJ2-1 | TRBD1 | NA | TRBV24-1 | 14 | CATETGGADNEQFF | TGTGCCACCGAAACAGGGGGCGCAGACAATGAGCAGTTCTTC
TRBJ1-1 | NA | NA | TRBV20-1 | 13 | CGGWQGMNTEAFF | TGCGGAGGGTGGCAGGGGATGAACACTGAAGCTTTCTTT